Presented here are 5 T cell receptor beta chains from one specimen sequenced in a study of T cells after yellow fever vaccination. From the 5' RACE reads, TCRdb called clonotypes with MiXCR, one entry per CDR3 protein. Of about 340,000 distinct CDR3 sequences in the sample, under 5% were seen once. The sequenced sample was PBMCs, obtained 5 days after the yellow fever booster vaccination. The receptors come from a man between 18 and 29 years old who received the YFV17D yellow fever vaccine.

The V and J genes are TRBV7-9 and TRBJ1-2; 7 bases line up with TRBD1. This CDR3 region has 11 residues. CDR1 is SEHNR, CDR2 FQNEAQ, per germline (reference sequence). The ends lost 4 bases at V and 12 bases at J; junction bases unmatched: 5. The CDR3 spells CASSWDSLHTF. The CDR3 region has the DNA TGTGCCAGCAGCTGGGACAGTTTGCACACCTTC.

The chain joins TRBV6-5 to TRBJ2-3, with 8 positions matching TRBD2. This CDR3 is built from 15 residues. V shed 0 bases, J shed 1 base, and the junction held 0 bases outside the gene matches. Germline-derived CDR1 and CDR2 are MNHEY and SVGAGI. CDR3 nucleotide sequence: TGTGCCAGCAGTTACTCGACTAGCGGCACAGATACGCAGTATTTT. Its protein is CASSYSTSGTDTQYF.

This clonotype was seen only a few times. This chain links TRBV7-9 with TRBJ1-1; TRBD1 matches at 7 bases. With 5 bases clipped from V and 4 bases from J, the junction kept 7 bases outside the gene matches. The CDR3 contains 14 residues. Germline lookup yields CDR1 SEHNR and CDR2 FQNEAQ (reference sequence). The CDR3 sequence: CASSERQGGTEAFF. CDR3 nucleotide sequence: TGTGCCAGCAGCGAGAGACAGGGAGGCACTGAAGCTTTCTTT.

V usage is TRBV6-2 or TRBV6-3 and J usage is TRBJ1-1; D is unclear. CDR3 length equals 15 residues. Germline lookup yields CDR1 MNHEY and CDR2 SVGEGT. The V and J ends lost 4 bases and 1 base respectively, with 13 bases between them. The CDR3 DNA reads as TGTGCCAGCAGTTTATACGGGCCTCAGAACACTGAAGCTTTCTTT. Amino acid sequence: CASSLYGPQNTEAFF.

The gene calls are TRBV20-1 and TRBJ1-6; tentative D call: TRBD1 (5 bases). The V and J ends lost 3 bases and 9 bases respectively, with 15 bases between them. The length of the CDR3 is 14 residues. CDR1 and CDR2 from the germline V gene are DFQATT and SNEGSKA (reference sequence). The CDR3 reads CSASGGGSVSPLHF. The DNA of the CDR3 is TGCAGTGCTAGTGGGGGAGGTTCGGTTTCACCCCTCCACTTT.